This record covers a single TCR beta chain. Its antigen is not identified. TCRdb re-called the RACE reads with MiXCR, one entry per CDR3 protein. The data show some 80,000 distinct CDR3 sequences, around 10% seen once. Noted time point: patch test 1, 2 weeks after DPC sensitization. Treatment reported: therapeutic diphenylcyclopropenone sensitization with weekly scalp DPC. This CDR3 comprises 17 residues. V trimming: 10 bases; J trimming: 0 bases; junction bases outside the gene matches: 11. Per the germline V gene, CDR1 is MNHEY and CDR2 is SMNVEV (reference sequence). This specimen belongs to a study of human T cells and chemical hapten exposure. Overall study findings and caveats: Clustering by CDR3 similarity yielded significantly more large clusters from expanded TCRs than controls.

This rearrangement joins TRBV27 to TRBJ2-3, with 12 positions matching TRBD2. The material sequenced was whole blood, taken in connection with sensitization to the hapten diphenylcyclopropenone (DPC). The sequence was collected from a woman between 50 and 59 years old with alopecia areata. Some clones in this sample may be carry-over from other donors' samples. The CDR3 nucleotides read TGTGCCACCCAGACTAGCGGGAGATGGGGGAGCACAGATACGCAGTATTTT. This codes for CATQTSGRWGSTDTQYF.